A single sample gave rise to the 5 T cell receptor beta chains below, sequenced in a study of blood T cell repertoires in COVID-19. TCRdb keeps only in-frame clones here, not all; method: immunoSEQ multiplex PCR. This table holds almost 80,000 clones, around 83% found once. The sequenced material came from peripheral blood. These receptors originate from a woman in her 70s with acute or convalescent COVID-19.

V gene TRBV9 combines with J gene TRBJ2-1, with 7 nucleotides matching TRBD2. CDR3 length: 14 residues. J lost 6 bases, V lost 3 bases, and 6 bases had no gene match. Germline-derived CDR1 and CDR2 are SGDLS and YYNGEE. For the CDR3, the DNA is TGTGCCAGCAGCGAATCGGGGGAGGGCAATGAGCAGTTCTTC. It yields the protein CASSESGEGNEQFF.

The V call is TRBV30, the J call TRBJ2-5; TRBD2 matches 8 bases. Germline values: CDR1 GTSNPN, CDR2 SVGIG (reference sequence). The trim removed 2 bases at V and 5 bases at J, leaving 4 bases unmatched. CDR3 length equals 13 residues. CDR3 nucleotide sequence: TGTGCCTGGAGTCAGCGGGAGCGTGAGACCCAGTACTTC. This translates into CAWSQRERETQYF.

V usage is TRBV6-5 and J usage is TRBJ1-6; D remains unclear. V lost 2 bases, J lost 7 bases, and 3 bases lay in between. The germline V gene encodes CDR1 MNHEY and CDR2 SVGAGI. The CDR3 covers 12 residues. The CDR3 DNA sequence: TGTGCCAGCAGTTACCTGAATTCACCCCTCCACTTT. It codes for CASSYLNSPLHF.

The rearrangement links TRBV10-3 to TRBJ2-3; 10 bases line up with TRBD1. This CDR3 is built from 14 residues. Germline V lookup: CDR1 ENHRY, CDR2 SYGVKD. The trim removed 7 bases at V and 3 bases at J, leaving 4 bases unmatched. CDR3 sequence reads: CAIKRDRGTDTQYF. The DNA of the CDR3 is TGTGCCATCAAGCGGGACAGGGGTACAGATACGCAGTATTTT.

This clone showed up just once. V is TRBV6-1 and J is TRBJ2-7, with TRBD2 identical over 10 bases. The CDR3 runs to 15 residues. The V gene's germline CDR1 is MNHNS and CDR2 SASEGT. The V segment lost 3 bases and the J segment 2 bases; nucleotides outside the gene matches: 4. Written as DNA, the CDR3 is TGTGCCAGCAGTGATGGACTAGCGGCTGCCTACGAGCAGTACTTC. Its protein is CASSDGLAAAYEQYF.